These 9 T cell receptor beta chains originate from one sample sequenced in a study of cytomegalovirus exposure and HLA in healthy donors. Primers for the PCR totalled 60 Vbeta and 13 Jbeta. Only in-frame clones appear in the TCRdb table, and some are missing; sequencing was by immunoSEQ multiplex PCR. The table has 60,000 to 65,000 clones, roughly 71% seen once. Input material: PBMCs. The source is a man in his fifties in good health and CMV-seropositive.

The gene calls are TRBV25-1 and TRBJ1-1; tentative D call: TRBD1 (5 bases). Trimming stripped 7 bases from V and 1 base from J, with 16 bases between. Germline V gene data show CDR1 as MGHDK and CDR2 as SYGVNS. The CDR3 sequence is 15 residues long. The CDR3 DNA sequence: TGTGCCAGCAAGGAGCTGGCAGGGCCGAACACTGAAGCTTTCTTT. It translates to CASKELAGPNTEAFF.

The genes are TRBV4-2 and TRBJ2-3; the D gene is possibly TRBD1 (6 bases). Germline-derived CDR1 and CDR2 are LGHNA and YNFKEQ. CDR3 size: 18 residues. V was pared by 1 base and J by 5 bases, with 22 bases between. This CDR3 reads CASSQGGLIARGGDTQYF. The CDR3 DNA follows: TGTGCCAGCAGCCAAGGGGGGTTGATAGCGAGAGGGGGAGATACGCAGTATTTT.

The chain links TRBV6-6 to TRBJ1-2, with 7 bases aligning to TRBD1. Germline V gene lookup returns CDR1 MNHNY and CDR2 SVGAGI (reference sequence). V lost 6 bases to trimming and J lost 5 bases; unmatched junction nucleotides: 6. CDR3 length: 13 amino acids. CDR3 region: CASREQGYYGYTF. CDR3 sequence (DNA): TGTGCCAGCAGGGAACAGGGGTATTATGGCTACACCTTC.

About this clone: Germline and junction disagree at one end, which may indicate a read error. The rearrangement links TRBV6-6 to TRBJ2-3; TRBD2 matches 11 bases. This CDR3 comprises 15 residues. CDR1 MNHNY and CDR2 SVGAGI come from the germline V gene (reference sequence). CDR3 nucleotides: TGTGCCGGCAGTGGGGGACTAGCGGGCACAGATACGCAGTATTTT. Its protein product is CAGSGGLAGTDTQYF.

This clone was observed a single time. The chain employs TRBV6-1 and TRBJ1-3; the D gene is possibly TRBD1 (6 bases). From germline, CDR1 is MNHNS and CDR2 SASEGT. This CDR3 spans 15 amino acids. V lost 2 bases to trimming and J lost 0 bases, with 8 bases between them. CDR3 DNA sequence: TGTGCCAGCAGTGAAAGGGGGGGCTCTGGAAACACCATATATTTT. This encodes CASSERGGSGNTIYF.

CDR3 in amino acids: CASSEEGGLAGLHNEQFF. DNA of the CDR3: TGTGCCAGCAGTGAAGAAGGGGGACTAGCGGGACTACACAATGAGCAGTTCTTC. V usage is TRBV6-1 and J usage is TRBJ2-1, with 13 positions matching TRBD2. The CDR3 is 18 amino acids. V shed 1 base, J shed 5 bases, and the junction held 8 bases outside the gene matches. The germline V gene has CDR1 MNHNS and CDR2 SASEGT.

The J gene is TRBJ2-5, the V gene TRBV5-1; possible D gene TRBD2, 5 bases. Deletions cut 4 bases from V and 5 bases from J, with 9 bases between. The CDR3 spans 12 residues. Germline V lookup: CDR1 SGHRS, CDR2 YFSETQ. CDR3 in amino acids: CASSQRGETQYF. As DNA, the CDR3 is TGCGCCAGCAGCCAGCGAGGGGAGACCCAGTACTTC.

This rearrangement joins TRBV23-1 to TRBJ2-7; D perhaps matches TRBD1 (6 bases). TRBV23-1 is annotated as an ORF whose role is uncertain. V was trimmed by 5 bases and J by 4 bases, leaving 18 bases between them. This CDR3 contains 15 residues. CDR3 in amino acids: CASSNMKDSSYEQYF. DNA of the CDR3: TGCGCCAGCAGTAACATGAAGGACAGCTCGTACGAGCAGTACTTC.

The J gene is TRBJ2-2, the V gene TRBV29-1, with D tentatively TRBD2 (6 bases). V was pared by 7 bases and J by 3 bases, with 12 bases between. The CDR3 length is 13 residues. The V gene's germline CDR1 is SQVTM and CDR2 ANQGSEA. Written as DNA, the CDR3 is TGCAGCGGGGGAGGATGGGACACCGGGGAGCTGTTTTTT. Protein: CSGGGWDTGELFF.